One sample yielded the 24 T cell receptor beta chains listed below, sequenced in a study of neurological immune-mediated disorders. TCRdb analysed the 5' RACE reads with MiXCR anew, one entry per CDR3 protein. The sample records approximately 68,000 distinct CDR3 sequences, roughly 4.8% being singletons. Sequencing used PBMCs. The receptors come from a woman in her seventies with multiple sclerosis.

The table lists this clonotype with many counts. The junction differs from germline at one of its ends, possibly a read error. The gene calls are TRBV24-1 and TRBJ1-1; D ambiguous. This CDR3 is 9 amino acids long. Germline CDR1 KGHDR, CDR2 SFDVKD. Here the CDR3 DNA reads TGTGCCACAGAAACGGGCGCTCTCTTT. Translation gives CATETGALF.

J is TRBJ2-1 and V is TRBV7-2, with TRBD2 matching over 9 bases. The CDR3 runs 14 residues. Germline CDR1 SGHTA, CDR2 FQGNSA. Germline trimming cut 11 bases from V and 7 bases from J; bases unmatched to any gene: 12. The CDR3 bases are TGTGCCCTGGGAAAGCGGGAGGCGAGAAATGAGCAGTTCTTC. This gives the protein CALGKREARNEQFF.

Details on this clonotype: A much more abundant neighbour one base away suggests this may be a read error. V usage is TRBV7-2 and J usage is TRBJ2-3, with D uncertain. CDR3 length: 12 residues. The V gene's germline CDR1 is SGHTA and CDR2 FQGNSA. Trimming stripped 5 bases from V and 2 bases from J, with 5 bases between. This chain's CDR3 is CASSPDTDTQYF. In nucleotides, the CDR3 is TGTGCCAGCAGCCCGGACACAGATACGCAGTATTTT.

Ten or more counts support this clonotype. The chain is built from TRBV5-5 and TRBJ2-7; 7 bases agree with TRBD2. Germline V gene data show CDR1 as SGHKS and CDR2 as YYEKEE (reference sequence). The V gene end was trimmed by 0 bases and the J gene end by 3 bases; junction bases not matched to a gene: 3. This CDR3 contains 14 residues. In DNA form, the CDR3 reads TGTGCCAGCAGCTTGGTTGGCGGGGGCTACGAGCAGTACTTC. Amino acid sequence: CASSLVGGGYEQYF.

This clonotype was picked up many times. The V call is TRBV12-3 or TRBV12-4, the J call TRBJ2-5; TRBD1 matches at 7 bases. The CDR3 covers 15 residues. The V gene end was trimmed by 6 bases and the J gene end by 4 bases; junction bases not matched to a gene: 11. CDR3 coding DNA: TGTGCCAGCAGGCGGAACAGGGGTGGAAGAGAGACCCAGTACTTC. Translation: CASRRNRGGRETQYF.

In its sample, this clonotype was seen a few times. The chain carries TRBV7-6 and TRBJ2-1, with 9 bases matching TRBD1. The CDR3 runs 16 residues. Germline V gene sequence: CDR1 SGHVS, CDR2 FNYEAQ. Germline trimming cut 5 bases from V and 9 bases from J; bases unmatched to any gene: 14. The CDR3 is CASSRRGQGIDGEQFF. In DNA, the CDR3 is TGTGCCAGCAGCCGACGTGGACAGGGGATAGACGGTGAGCAGTTCTTC.

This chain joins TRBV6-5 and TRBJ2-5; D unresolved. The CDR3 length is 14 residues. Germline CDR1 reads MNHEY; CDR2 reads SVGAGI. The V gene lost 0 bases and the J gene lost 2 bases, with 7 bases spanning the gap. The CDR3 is CASSYSPNQETQYF. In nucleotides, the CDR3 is TGTGCCAGCAGTTACTCGCCGAATCAAGAGACCCAGTACTTC.

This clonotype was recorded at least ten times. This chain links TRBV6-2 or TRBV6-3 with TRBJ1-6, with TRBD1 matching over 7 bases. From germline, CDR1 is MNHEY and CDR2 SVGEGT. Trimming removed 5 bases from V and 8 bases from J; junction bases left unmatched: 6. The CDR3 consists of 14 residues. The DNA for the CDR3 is TGTGCCAGCAGTCAAAACAGGGGTGATTCACCCCTCCACTTT. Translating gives CASSQNRGDSPLHF.

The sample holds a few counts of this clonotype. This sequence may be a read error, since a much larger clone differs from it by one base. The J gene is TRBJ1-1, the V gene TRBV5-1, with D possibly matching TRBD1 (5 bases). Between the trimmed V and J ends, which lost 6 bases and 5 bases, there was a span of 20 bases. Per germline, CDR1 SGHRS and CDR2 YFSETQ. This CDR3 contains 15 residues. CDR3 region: CASNGDVGSRTEAFF. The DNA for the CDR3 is TGCGCCAGCAATGGGGACGTGGGAAGCAGGACTGAAGCTTTCTTT.

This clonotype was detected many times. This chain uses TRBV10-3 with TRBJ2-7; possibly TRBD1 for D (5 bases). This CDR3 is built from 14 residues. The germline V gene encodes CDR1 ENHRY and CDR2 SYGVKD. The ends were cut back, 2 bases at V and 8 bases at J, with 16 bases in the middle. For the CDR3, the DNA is TGTGCCATCAGTGAGAGCCAACAGGAAGGCAAGCAGTACTTC. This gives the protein CAISESQQEGKQYF.

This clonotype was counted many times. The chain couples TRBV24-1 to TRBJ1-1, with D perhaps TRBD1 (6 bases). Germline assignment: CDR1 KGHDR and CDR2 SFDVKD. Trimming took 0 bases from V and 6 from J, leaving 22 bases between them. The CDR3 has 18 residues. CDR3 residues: CATSDLPGQGKSGAEAFF. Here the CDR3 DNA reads TGTGCCACCAGTGATTTGCCTGGCCAGGGGAAGTCGGGAGCTGAAGCTTTCTTT.

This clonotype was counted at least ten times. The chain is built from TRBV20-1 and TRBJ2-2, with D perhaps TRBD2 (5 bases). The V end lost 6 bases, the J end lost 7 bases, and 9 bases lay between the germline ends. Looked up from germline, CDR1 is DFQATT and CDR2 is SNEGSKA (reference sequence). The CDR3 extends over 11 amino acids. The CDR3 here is CSAIAGGELFF. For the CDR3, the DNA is TGCAGTGCAATCGCGGGCGGGGAGCTGTTTTTT.

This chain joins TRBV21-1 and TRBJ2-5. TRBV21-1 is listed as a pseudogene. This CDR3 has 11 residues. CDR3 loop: CASSKGTTQYF. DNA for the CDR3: TGTGCCAGCAGCAAAGGTACAACCCAGTACTTC.

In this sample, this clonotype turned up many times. The CDR3, as DNA: TGTGCCAGCAGCTTAGAGGGGGGGAATGAGCAGTTCTTC. Amino acids: CASSLEGGNEQFF. V is TRBV7-2 and J is TRBJ2-1, with TRBD2 as a possible D gene (7 bases). Germline values: CDR1 SGHTA, CDR2 FQGNSA. The CDR3 loop spans 13 amino acids. The V end lost 1 base, the J end lost 7 bases, and 8 bases lay between the germline ends. The complete variable domain, with remaining parts taken from reference TRBV7-2 and TRBJ2-1, reads GAGVSQSPSNKVTEKGKDVELRCDPISGHTALYWYRQSLGQGLEFLIYFQGNSAPDKSGLPSDRFSAERTGGSVSTLTIQRTQQEDSAVYLCASSLEGGNEQFFGPGTRLTVL.

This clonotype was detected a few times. The CDR3 here is CASSGLAVQETQYF. In nucleotides, the CDR3 is TGTGCCAGCAGTGGACTAGCGGTCCAAGAGACCCAGTACTTC. The J gene is TRBJ2-5, the V gene TRBV27, with 10 bases identical to TRBD2. J was trimmed by 1 base and V by 5 bases; bases with no gene match: 1. CDR3 length equals 14 residues. CDR1 is MNHEY and CDR2 is SMNVEV in the germline V gene (reference sequence).

The CDR3 nucleotides are TGTGCCAGCAGTGAACGGTTAAGCTCTGGAAACACCATATATTTT. Protein sequence: CASSERLSSGNTIYF. The rearrangement uses TRBV2 and TRBJ1-3; D remains unclear. Trimming took off 2 bases at V and 0 bases at J, with 8 bases between the two ends. Germline assignment: CDR1 SNHLY and CDR2 FYNNEI. CDR3 length equals 15 residues.

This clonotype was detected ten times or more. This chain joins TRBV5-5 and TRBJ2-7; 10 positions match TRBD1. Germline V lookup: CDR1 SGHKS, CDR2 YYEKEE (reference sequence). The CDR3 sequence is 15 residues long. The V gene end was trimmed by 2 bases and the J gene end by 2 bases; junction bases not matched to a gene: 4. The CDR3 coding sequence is TGTGCCAGCAGCTTCCGCGGACAGGGGGCCTACGAGCAGTACTTC. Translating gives CASSFRGQGAYEQYF.

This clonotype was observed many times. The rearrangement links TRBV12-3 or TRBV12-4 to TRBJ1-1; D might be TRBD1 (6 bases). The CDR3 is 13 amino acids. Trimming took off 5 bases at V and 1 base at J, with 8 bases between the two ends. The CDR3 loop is CASSPTGNTEAFF. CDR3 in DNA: TGTGCCAGCAGTCCGACAGGGAACACTGAAGCTTTCTTT.

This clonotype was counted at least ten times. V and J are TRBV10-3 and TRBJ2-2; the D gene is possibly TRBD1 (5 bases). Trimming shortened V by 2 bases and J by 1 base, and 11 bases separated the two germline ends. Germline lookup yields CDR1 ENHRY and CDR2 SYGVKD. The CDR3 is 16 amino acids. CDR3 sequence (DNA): TGTGCCATCAGTGAGACAGACAGACAGAACACCGGGGAGCTGTTTTTT. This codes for CAISETDRQNTGELFF.

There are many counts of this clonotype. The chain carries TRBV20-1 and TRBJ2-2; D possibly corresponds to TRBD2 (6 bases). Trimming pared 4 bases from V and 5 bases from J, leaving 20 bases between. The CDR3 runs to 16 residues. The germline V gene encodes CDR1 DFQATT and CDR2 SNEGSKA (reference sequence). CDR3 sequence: CSAKGATGGGTGELFF. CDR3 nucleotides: TGCAGTGCTAAGGGCGCCACGGGTGGAGGGACCGGGGAGCTGTTTTTT.

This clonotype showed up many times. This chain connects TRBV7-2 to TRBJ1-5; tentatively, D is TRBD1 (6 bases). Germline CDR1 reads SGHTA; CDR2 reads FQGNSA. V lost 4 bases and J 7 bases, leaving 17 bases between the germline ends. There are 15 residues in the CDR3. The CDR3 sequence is CASSSLGGLEQPQHF. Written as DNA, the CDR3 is TGTGCCAGCAGCTCGCTCGGGGGGCTTGAGCAGCCCCAGCATTTT.

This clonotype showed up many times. CDR3 DNA: TGTGCCAGCAGCTTAGCGGGACAGTCCTACGAGCAGTACTTC. It codes for CASSLAGQSYEQYF. The J gene is TRBJ2-7, the V gene TRBV7-2; 7 bases map to TRBD1. Germline trimming cut 0 bases from V and 1 base from J; bases unmatched to any gene: 0. Germline assignment: CDR1 SGHTA and CDR2 FQGNSA. The CDR3 is made up of 14 amino acids.

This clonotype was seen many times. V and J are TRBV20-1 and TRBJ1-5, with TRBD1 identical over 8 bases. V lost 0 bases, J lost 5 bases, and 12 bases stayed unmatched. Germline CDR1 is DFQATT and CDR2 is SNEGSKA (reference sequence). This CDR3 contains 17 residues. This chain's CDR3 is CSARDNFRTGRDQPQHF. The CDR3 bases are TGCAGTGCTAGAGATAATTTTAGGACAGGGAGGGATCAGCCCCAGCATTTT.

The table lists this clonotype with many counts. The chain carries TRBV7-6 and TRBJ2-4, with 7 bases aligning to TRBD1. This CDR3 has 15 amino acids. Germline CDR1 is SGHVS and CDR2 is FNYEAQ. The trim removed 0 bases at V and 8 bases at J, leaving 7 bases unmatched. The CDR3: CASSLAPRQGDIQYF. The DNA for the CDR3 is TGTGCCAGCAGCTTAGCGCCGAGACAGGGAGACATTCAGTACTTC.